The source of this T cell receptor (beta chain) is a study of tissue T cells after allogeneic stem cell transplantation. Looking at the study overall: Pathologist review favored tissue samples showing histologically apparent lymphocytes.

Clones were read by immunoSEQ multiplex PCR, and TCRdb kept only the in-frame ones, dropping some. The data hold 950 to 1,500 clones, with about 73% observed a single time. The sequence was obtained from a male patient aged 60 or older with steroid-refractory graft-versus-host disease after an allogeneic stem cell transplant. Part of the T cells may come from the graft donor. The source material was skin, sampled at autopsy.

CDR3 DNA sequence: TGCAGCGTTGAGGGGGGGCAGGTTGGAAGCAATCAGCCCCAGCATTTT. Residues: CSVEGGQVGSNQPQHF. The gene calls are TRBV29-1 and TRBJ1-5, with a tentative D call TRBD1 (6 bases). The V end lost 3 bases, the J end lost 1 base, and 16 bases lay between the germline ends. This CDR3 contains 16 residues. The germline CDR1 and CDR2 sequences are SQVTM and ANQGSEA.